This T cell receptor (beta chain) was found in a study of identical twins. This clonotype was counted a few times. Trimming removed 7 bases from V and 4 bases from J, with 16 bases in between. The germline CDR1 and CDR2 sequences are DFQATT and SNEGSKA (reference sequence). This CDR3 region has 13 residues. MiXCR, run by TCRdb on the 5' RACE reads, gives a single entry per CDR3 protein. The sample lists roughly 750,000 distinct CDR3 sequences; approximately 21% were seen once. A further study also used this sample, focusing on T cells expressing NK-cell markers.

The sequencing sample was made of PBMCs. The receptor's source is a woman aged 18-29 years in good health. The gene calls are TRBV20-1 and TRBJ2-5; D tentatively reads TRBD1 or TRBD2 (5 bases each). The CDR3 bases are TGCAGTGAGAGGGGCTCTAAAGGAGAGACCCAGTACTTC. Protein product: CSERGSKGETQYF.